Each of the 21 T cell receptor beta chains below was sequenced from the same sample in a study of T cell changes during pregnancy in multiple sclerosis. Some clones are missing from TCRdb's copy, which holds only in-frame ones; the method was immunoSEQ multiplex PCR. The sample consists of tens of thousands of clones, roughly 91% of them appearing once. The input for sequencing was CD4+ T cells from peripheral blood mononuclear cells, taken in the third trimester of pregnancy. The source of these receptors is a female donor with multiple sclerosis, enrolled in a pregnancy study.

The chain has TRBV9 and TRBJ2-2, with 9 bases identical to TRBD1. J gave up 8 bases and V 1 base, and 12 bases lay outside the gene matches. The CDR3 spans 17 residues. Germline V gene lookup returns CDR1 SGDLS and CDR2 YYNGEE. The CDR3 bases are TGTGCCAGCAGCGTACAACCGGGACAGGGCGCAGGAGGGGAGCTGTTTTTT. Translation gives CASSVQPGQGAGGELFF.

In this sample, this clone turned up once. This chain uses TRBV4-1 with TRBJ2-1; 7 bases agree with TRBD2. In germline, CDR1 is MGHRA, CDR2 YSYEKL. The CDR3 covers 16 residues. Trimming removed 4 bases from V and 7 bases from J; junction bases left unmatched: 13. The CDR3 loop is CASSRPSGTTLNEQFF. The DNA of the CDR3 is TGCGCCAGCAGCCGACCTTCCGGGACTACATTAAATGAGCAGTTCTTC.

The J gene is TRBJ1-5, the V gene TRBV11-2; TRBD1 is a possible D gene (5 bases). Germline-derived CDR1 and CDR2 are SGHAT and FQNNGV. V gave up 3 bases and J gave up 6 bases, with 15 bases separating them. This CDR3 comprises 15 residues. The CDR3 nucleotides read TGTGCCAGCAGCTTGTCCCCCTCCGACAGTCAGCCCCAGCATTTT. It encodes CASSLSPSDSQPQHF.

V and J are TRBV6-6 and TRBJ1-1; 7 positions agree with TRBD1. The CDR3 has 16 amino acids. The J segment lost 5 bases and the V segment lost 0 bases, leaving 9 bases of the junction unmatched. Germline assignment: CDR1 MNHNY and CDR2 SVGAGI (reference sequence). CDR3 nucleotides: TGTGCCAGCAGTTACTCGGCAGGGGGGCCTTGGACTGAAGCTTTCTTT. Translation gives CASSYSAGGPWTEAFF.

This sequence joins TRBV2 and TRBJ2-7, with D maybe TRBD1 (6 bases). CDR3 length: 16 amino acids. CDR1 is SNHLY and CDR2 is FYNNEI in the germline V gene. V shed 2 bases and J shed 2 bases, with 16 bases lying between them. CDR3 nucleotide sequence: TGTGCCAGCAGTGAACTTGACAGGCCGGATGCCTACGAGCAGTACTTC. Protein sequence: CASSELDRPDAYEQYF.

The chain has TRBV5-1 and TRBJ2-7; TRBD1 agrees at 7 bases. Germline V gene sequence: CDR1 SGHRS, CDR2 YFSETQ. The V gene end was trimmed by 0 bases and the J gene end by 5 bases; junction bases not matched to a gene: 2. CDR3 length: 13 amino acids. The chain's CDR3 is CASSLEQGNEQYF. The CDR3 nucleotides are TGCGCCAGCAGCTTGGAACAGGGGAACGAGCAGTACTTC.

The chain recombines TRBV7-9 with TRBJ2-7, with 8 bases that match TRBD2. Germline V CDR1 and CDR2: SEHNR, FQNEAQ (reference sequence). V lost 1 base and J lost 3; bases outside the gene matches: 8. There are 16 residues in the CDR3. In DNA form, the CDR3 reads TGTGCCAGCAGCTTAGTTCCGCACGGGGGGGACTACGAGCAGTACTTC. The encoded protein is CASSLVPHGGDYEQYF.

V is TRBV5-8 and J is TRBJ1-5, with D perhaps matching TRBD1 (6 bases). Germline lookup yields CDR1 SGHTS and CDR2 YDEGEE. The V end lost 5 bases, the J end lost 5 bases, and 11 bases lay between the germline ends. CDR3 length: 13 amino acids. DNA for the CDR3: TGTGCCAGCAGGGGGGGGGCGCATCAGCCCCAGCATTTT. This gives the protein CASRGGAHQPQHF.

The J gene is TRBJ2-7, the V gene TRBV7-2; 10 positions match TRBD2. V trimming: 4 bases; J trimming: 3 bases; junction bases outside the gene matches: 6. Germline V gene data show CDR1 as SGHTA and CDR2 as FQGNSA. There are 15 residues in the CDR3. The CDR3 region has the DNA TGTGCCAGCAGCTCCAGGGCTAGCGGGGGCTACGAGCAGTACTTC. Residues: CASSSRASGGYEQYF.

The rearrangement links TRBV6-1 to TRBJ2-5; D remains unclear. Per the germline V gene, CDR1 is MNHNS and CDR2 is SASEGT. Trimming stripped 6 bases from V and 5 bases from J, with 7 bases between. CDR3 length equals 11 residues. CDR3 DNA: TGTGCCAGCAGCCCTAAGGAGACCCAGTACTTC. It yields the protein CASSPKETQYF.

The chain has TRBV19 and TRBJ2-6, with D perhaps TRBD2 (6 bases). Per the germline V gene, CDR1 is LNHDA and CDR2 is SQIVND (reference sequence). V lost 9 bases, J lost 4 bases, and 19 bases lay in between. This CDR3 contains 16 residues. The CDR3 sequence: CASSQRRAAGANVLTF. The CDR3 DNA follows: TGTGCCAGCTCCCAAAGGAGGGCTGCAGGGGCCAACGTCCTGACTTTC.

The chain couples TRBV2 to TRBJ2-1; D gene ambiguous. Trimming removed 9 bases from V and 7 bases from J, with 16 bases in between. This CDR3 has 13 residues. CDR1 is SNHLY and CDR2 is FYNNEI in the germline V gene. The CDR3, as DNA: TGTGCCAGTTCTTCCCCTATGTGGAATGAGCAGTTCTTC. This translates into CASSSPMWNEQFF.

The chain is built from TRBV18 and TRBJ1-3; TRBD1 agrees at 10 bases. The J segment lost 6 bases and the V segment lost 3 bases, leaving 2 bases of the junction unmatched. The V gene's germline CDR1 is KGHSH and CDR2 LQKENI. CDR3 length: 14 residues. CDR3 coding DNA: TGTGCCAGCTCACCTGGGACAGGGGAAAACACCATATATTTT. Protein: CASSPGTGENTIYF. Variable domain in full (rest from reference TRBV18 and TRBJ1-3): NAGVMQNPRHLVRRRGQEARLRCSPMKGHSHVYWYRQLPEEGLKFMVYLQKENIIDESGMPKERFSAEFPKEGPSILRIQQVVRGDSAAYFCASSPGTGENTIYFGEGSWLTVV.

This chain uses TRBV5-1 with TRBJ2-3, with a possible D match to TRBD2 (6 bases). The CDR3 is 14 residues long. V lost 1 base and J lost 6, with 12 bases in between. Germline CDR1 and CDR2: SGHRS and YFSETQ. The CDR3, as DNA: TGCGCCAGCAGCTTGCTAGCGACTTCCGATACGCAGTATTTT. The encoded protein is CASSLLATSDTQYF.

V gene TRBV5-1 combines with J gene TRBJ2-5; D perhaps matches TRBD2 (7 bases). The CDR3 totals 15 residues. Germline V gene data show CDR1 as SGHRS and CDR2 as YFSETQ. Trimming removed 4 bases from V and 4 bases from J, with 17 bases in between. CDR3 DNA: TGCGCCAGCAGCCCTGGACTGGCGGGGGCAGAGACCCAGTACTTC. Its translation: CASSPGLAGAETQYF.

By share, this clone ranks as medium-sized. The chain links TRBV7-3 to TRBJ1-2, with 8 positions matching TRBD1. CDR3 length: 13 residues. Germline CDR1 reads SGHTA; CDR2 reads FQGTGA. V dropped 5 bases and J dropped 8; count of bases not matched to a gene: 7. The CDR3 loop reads CASSQGQGVGYTF. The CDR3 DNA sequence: TGTGCCAGCAGCCAAGGACAGGGTGTCGGCTACACCTTC. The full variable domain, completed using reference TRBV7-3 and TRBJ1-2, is GAGVSQTPSNKVTEKGKYVELRCDPISGHTALYWYRQSLGQGPEFLIYFQGTGAADDSGLPNDRFFAVRPEGSVSTLKIQRTERGDSAVYLCASSQGQGVGYTFGSGTRLTVV.

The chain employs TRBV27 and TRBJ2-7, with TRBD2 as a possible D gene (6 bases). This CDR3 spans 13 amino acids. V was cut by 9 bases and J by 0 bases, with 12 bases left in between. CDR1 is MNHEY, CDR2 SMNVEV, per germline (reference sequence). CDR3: CASTGTGSYEQYF. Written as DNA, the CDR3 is TGTGCCAGTACCGGGACTGGCTCCTACGAGCAGTACTTC.

Written as DNA, the CDR3 is TGTGCCAGCAGCCAGAGACAGAACACCGGGGAGCTGTTTTTT. This gives the protein CASSQRQNTGELFF. This sequence joins TRBV2 and TRBJ2-2; D ambiguous. V was pared by 6 bases and J by 1 base, with 9 bases between. CDR3 length equals 14 residues. CDR1 is SNHLY, CDR2 FYNNEI, per germline. Full variable domain (rest looked up from reference TRBV2 and TRBJ2-2): EPEVTQTPSHQVTQMGQEVILRCVPISNHLYFYWYRQILGQKVEFLVSFYNNEISEKSEIFDDQFSVERPDGSNFTLKIRSTKLEDSAMYFCASSQRQNTGELFFGEGSRLTVL.

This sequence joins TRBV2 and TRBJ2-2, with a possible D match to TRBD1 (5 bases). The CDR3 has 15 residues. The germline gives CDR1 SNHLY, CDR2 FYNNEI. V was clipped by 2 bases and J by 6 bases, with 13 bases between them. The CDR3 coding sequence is TGTGCCAGCAGTGAACAGGGCGGTTGGCCCGGGGAGCTGTTTTTT. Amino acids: CASSEQGGWPGELFF.

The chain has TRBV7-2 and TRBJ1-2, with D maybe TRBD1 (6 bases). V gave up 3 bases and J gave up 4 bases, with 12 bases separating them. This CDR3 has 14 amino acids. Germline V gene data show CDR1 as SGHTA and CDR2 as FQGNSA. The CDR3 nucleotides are TGTGCCAGCAGCTTCGGACAGTCTCTCTATGGCTACACCTTC. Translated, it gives CASSFGQSLYGYTF.

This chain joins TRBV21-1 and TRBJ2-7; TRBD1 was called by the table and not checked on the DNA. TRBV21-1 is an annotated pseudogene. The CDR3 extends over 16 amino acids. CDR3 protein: CASSPKAAPTGYEQYF. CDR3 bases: TGTGCCAGCAGCCCAAAAGCTGCCCCCACAGGGTACGAGCAGTACTTC.